The source of this TCR beta chain is a study of spatial heterogeneity in lung cancer. Described time point: sample taken at primary tumor resection. A total of approximately 70 untreated early-stage non-small cell lung cancer patients served as donors. In the case of this clonotype: The antigen remains unidentified. Being off target in a library aimed at alpha chains, this beta chain has a size of little meaning.

Notes on the study in general: Mutation tallies in tumors tracked expanded intratumoral alpha and beta TCR counts.

V was clipped by 7 bases and J by 0 bases, with 10 bases between them. CDR3 size: 14 residues. Germline lookup yields CDR1 MNHEY and CDR2 SVGEGT. TCRdb processed the 5' RACE reads anew with MiXCR; each CDR3 protein has one entry. The data hold 3,000 to 4,000 distinct CDR3 sequences, with more than 12% observed a single time. The clonotype originates from a female donor with early-stage non-small cell lung cancer. Sequencing used lung tumor tissue, obtained at surgery. This chain links TRBV6-2 or TRBV6-3 with TRBJ2-1; D might be TRBD2 (6 bases). The CDR3 nucleotides are TGTGCCAGCACTAGCGCGTCCTCCTACAATGAGCAGTTCTTC. Residues: CASTSASSYNEQFF.